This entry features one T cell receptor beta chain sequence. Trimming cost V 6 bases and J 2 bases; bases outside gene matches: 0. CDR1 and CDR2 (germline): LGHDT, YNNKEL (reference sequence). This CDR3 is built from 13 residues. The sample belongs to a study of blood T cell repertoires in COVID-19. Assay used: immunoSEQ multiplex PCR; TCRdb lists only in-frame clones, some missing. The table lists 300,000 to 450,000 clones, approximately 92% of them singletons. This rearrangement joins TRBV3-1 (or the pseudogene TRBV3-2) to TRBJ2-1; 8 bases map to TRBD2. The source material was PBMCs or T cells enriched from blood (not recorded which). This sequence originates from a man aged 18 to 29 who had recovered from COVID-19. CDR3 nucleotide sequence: TGTGCCAGCAGGGGACTAGCCTACAATGAGCAGTTCTTC. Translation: CASRGLAYNEQFF.